This T cell receptor (beta chain) was obtained from a study of blood T cell repertoires in COVID-19. In the study overall: Acute and convalescent COVID-19 specimens originated in the United States, Italy and Spain.

Original processing notes: Amplification of reference gene primers provided the estimated nucleated cell counts. Clones were read by immunoSEQ multiplex PCR, and TCRdb kept only the in-frame ones, dropping some. V, J and clone size were drawn from that table, and D and trimming were deduced from the DNA. The table has 200,000 to 300,000 clones, 90% seen once; the top ten hold 3.7%. The TCR sequence derives from a woman in her thirties or forties with acute or convalescent COVID-19. The sample consisted of peripheral blood.

CDR3 sequence (DNA): TGTGCCAGCTCACAAACTAGCGATGAGCAGTTCTTC. Translating it yields CASSQTSDEQFF. The rearrangement links TRBV18 to TRBJ2-1, with TRBD2 matching over 7 bases. Unmatched junction bases numbered 2, after V lost 4 bases and J lost 8 bases. CDR1 KGHSH and CDR2 LQKENI come from the germline V gene. The CDR3 consists of 12 residues.